This record covers a single TCR beta chain. Its specificity is unknown. This entry belongs to a study of shared clonotypes between healthy human individuals. This CDR3 region has 14 residues. The V and J ends lost 0 bases and 3 bases, in that order; junction bases with no gene match: 0. Germline values: CDR1 MNHEY, CDR2 SVGAGI. Findings of the study overall: Sharing across four donors was highest in naive CD4 (roughly 5%) and lowest in memory CD8 (0.4%). Relative to clonotypes present in all four donors, those not shared had lower generation probabilities.

An assay was performed, and its level was deep. Measured with immunoSEQ multiplex PCR; TCRdb has only the in-frame clones, and not every one. The table includes some 1 million clones, around 74% detected once. The source material was memory CD4+ T cells sorted from blood. Subset given: CD45RA-negative fraction. This receptor was obtained from a man between 18 and 29 years old in good health. The rearrangement uses TRBV6-5 and TRBJ1-2, with 8 bases that match TRBD1. CDR3 region: CASSYSDRDYGYTF. The CDR3 coding sequence is TGTGCCAGCAGTTACTCGGACAGGGACTATGGCTACACCTTC.